This T cell receptor beta chain derives from a study of blood T cell repertoires in COVID-19 (dated by TCRdb to 2018 to 2020). About the investigation overall: The collaborator samples originated in the United States, Italy and Spain and spanned the acute and convalescent phases of COVID-19. The material from the prospective study consisted of cDNA or gDNA derived from T cells, B-cell-depleted T cells, or PBMCs. Deeply sampled blood TCRbeta repertoires from subjects exposed to, actively infected with, or recovered from COVID-19 were included in the dataset. A freely available public database, intended as a resource for researchers studying the immune response to SARS-CoV-2, is where the repertoires were released. Samples were obtained from the ongoing ImmuneRACE study (first 160 participants) and from some 1,300 subjects provided by 6 global collaborators. The sample metadata nearly always contained a de-identified subject ID, COVID-19 status, age in years and sex. Where HLA class I and class II types were available, the types were taken from metadata supplied by the sample provider, not from assay-based typing.

Participants in the prospective study were enrolled through a virtual design, were aged about 18 to 100 years, and lived in roughly 25 United States geographic areas. Cohort assignment in the prospective study relied on participant-reported clinical history from a screening survey and a study questionnaire. In the prospective study, whole blood, serum and a nasopharyngeal or oropharyngeal swab were collected from each participant by mobile phlebotomists. Over a roughly 2-month period, participants in the prospective study had the option of providing additional blood draws and questionnaires. Prospective study blood samples were shipped either frozen or at room temperature before DNA extraction. General findings and caveats noted by the study authors: How much clinical and demographic metadata was included differed by source and by participant, and the metadata was provided uncurated.

CDR1 and CDR2 (DFQATT, SNEGSKA) derive from the germline V gene (reference sequence). The CDR3 starts with the cysteine, ends with the phenylalanine, and has 11 residues. Solely the CDR3 DNA is kept, with 33 bases framed from the first base. The germline ends are 10 bases apart after V is trimmed by 7 bases and J by 3 bases. TCRbeta CDR3 regions were amplified from genomic DNA by means of the immunoSEQ Assay, a bias-controlled multiplex PCR. The study's processing was this. Nucleated cell counts per sample were estimated from amplification of reference gene primers within the assay. To quantify the absolute abundance of each unique TCRbeta CDR3 rearrangement, sequence reads were collapsed and filtered. For each sample, productive Simpson clonality was calculated as the square root of Simpson's diversity index across productive rearrangements. TCRdb took over this immuneACCESS table, retaining in-frame rearrangements with V and J assigned. Such tables are incomplete; in checked studies, under half of the missing clones stem from an unresolved V gene, and the remainder is unexplained. The V and J calls and the clone size are those of that table, but D and trimming were determined from the DNA. This sample gives about 210,000 clones in total; around 81% of them show up just once. The ten largest clones add up to more than 8.5% of the sample.

Concerning this clone: It lacks a known antigen. One base away there is no much larger clone; base qualities are not given.

Sequences were obtained from PBMCs or T cells enriched from blood (not recorded which). The V gene is TRBV20-1 and the J gene is TRBJ2-7; too little of a D gene remains to name it. The receptor's source is a woman aged 50 to 60 with acute COVID-19. The DNA reads as follows: TGCAGTGTCTCCGCGGTCTACGAGCAGTACTTC. Protein translation: CSVSAVYEQYF.